This entry lists 9 T cell receptor beta chains sequenced from one sample in a study of T-cell reconstitution after alpha-beta-depleted transplantation in children. It was with unique molecular identifiers that the TCRbeta library was prepared. MiXCR, applied by TCRdb to the PCR reads, yields one record per CDR3 protein. The table includes hundreds of thousands of distinct CDR3 sequences, less than 35% detected once. The sequencing here drew on PBMCs from the stem cell graft donor, taken from the stem cell graft. These receptors came from a human donor who donated a stem cell graft to a child with aplastic anemia.

The rearrangement links TRBV6-6 to TRBJ2-2, with unresolved D. The V gene's germline CDR1 is MNHNY and CDR2 SVGAGI (reference sequence). Trimming removed 7 bases from V and 1 base from J, with 7 bases in between. This CDR3 has 13 amino acids. The CDR3 region is CASIELNTGELFF. The CDR3 DNA is TGTGCCAGCATCGAGCTGAACACCGGGGAGCTGTTTTTT.

The chain joins TRBV5-4 to TRBJ2-5; D may correspond to TRBD1 or TRBD2 (6 bases each). This CDR3 is built from 16 residues. Trimming cost V 0 bases and J 4 bases, with 16 bases left between them. Germline CDR1 SGHNT, CDR2 YYREEE (reference sequence). In DNA form, the CDR3 reads TGTGCCAGCAGCTTGGATCCGGCGGGACAACGAGAGACCCAGTACTTC. It codes for CASSLDPAGQRETQYF.

This chain joins TRBV7-2 and TRBJ1-1; 8 bases map to TRBD1. The CDR3 totals 13 residues. Germline V lookup: CDR1 SGHTA, CDR2 FQGNSA. The V gene end was trimmed by 5 bases and the J gene end by 7 bases; junction bases not matched to a gene: 6. CDR3 in DNA: TGTGCCAGCAGCCCCGCCGGGACAGGTGAAGCTTTCTTT. This gives the protein CASSPAGTGEAFF.

This clonotype appeared a few times. The chain couples TRBV9 to TRBJ2-7; D remains unclear. The germline gives CDR1 SGDLS, CDR2 YYNGEE. Trimming left V 0 bases short and J 2 bases short, with 9 bases between. The CDR3 extends over 14 amino acids. CDR3: CASSVGIPTYEQYF. In DNA form, the CDR3 reads TGTGCCAGCAGCGTAGGTATACCTACCTACGAGCAGTACTTC.

The chain employs TRBV3-1 and TRBJ2-5, with 9 nucleotides matching TRBD2. The CDR3 has 16 residues. CDR1 LGHDT and CDR2 YNNKEL come from the germline V gene (reference sequence). Germline trimming cut 1 base from V and 7 bases from J; bases unmatched to any gene: 10. The CDR3 DNA follows: TGTGCCAGCAGCCAAGTGGGTAGCGGGGGTCCTCGGACCCAGTACTTC. It encodes CASSQVGSGGPRTQYF.

This chain links TRBV5-1 with TRBJ2-2; D is possibly TRBD1 (5 bases). Trimming removed 3 bases at V and 0 bases at J, with 9 bases between. CDR3 length: 15 residues. Germline loops: CDR1 SGHRS, CDR2 YFSETQ. The CDR3 here is CASSSQGPNTGELFF. In DNA, the CDR3 is TGCGCCAGCAGCTCTCAGGGCCCGAACACCGGGGAGCTGTTTTTT.

The rearrangement links TRBV18 to TRBJ1-1, with 7 bases lining up with TRBD1. V dropped 6 bases and J dropped 4; count of bases not matched to a gene: 11. Germline V gene data show CDR1 as KGHSH and CDR2 as LQKENI. The CDR3 covers 15 residues. CDR3 in DNA: TGTGCCAGCTCGCTCGGTTCGCAGGGGGTCACTGAAGCTTTCTTT. Encoded protein: CASSLGSQGVTEAFF.

The gene calls are TRBV7-3 and TRBJ1-3; D unresolved. V was shortened by 5 bases and J by 2 bases, with 7 bases between the two germline ends. This CDR3 is 13 amino acids long. Germline V lookup: CDR1 SGHTA, CDR2 FQGTGA. The CDR3 here is CASSPRPGNTIYF. The DNA for the CDR3 is TGTGCCAGCAGCCCCAGGCCTGGAAACACCATATATTTT.

This clonotype was detected a few times. This chain uses TRBV13 with TRBJ1-1; D is undetermined. The CDR3 is 13 residues long. CDR1 PRHDT and CDR2 FYEKMQ come from the germline V gene (reference sequence). The germline V and J ends were trimmed by 10 bases and 4 bases, with 16 bases remaining between them. The CDR3 DNA reads TGTGCCACCTCGACCCGGGTGGGCACTGAAGCTTTCTTT. It specifies CATSTRVGTEAFF.